This record looks at one T cell receptor beta chain sequence and its context. This record belongs to a study of cytomegalovirus exposure and HLA in healthy donors. PCR employed 60 Vbeta and 13 Jbeta primers. Sequencing was performed with immunoSEQ multiplex PCR; in TCRdb, only in-frame clones are kept and a portion is missing. The sample gives fewer than 200,000 clones, 87% of which show up once; around 0.93% is in the top ten. The CDR3 runs 14 residues. Germline V gene data show CDR1 as SGDLS and CDR2 as YYNGEE. V lost 5 bases to trimming and J lost 5 bases; unmatched junction nucleotides: 8. The chain joins TRBV9 to TRBJ2-7; 9 bases agree with TRBD1. The clonotype was recovered from a woman aged 25 to 39 in good health and CMV-seronegative. Sample: PBMCs. In DNA, the CDR3 is TGTGCCAGCAGTGCCCGGGACAGGGTAAACGAGCAGTACTTC. It encodes CASSARDRVNEQYF.